This TCR beta chain derives from a study of CD8+ T cells in alopecia areata. Regarding this clone: As yet, its antigen is unknown.

The study's findings and limits: Scalp and blood samples kept many expanded lesional clones throughout tofacitinib.

The treatment: oral pan-JAK inhibitor, 5-10 mg twice daily. After isolation, RNA underwent reverse transcription to generate cDNA as the sequencing template. This table comes from immunoSEQ multiplex PCR, and its TCRdb copy is limited to in-frame clones, with some not included. The sample shows more than 200,000 clones, over 60% of them seen only once. The sequence derives from a human donor with alopecia areata. The input for sequencing was CD4+ T cells sorted from blood, taken at week 4, from a patient treated with tofacitinib.

The chain's CDR3 is CSVGARQETQYF. The CDR3, as DNA: TGCAGCGTTGGGGCTAGACAAGAGACCCAGTACTTC. The rearrangement uses TRBV29-1 and TRBJ2-5; the D is unclear. Per the germline V gene, CDR1 is SQVTM and CDR2 is ANQGSEA. The germline V and J ends were trimmed by 4 bases and 2 bases, with 8 bases remaining between them. The CDR3 length is 12 residues.